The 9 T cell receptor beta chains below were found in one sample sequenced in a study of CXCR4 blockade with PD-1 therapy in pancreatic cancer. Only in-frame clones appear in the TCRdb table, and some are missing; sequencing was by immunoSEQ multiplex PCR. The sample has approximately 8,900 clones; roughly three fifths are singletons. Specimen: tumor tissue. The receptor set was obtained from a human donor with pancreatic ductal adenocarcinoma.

CDR3 nucleotides: TGTGCCAGTAGCCCTACTTACAGGGGGACTAATGAAAAACTGTTTTTT. The encoded protein is CASSPTYRGTNEKLFF. This sequence joins TRBV19 and TRBJ1-4, with TRBD1 identical over 8 bases. With V trimmed by 6 bases and J by 2 bases, 8 bases remained unmatched. CDR1 is LNHDA, CDR2 SQIVND, per germline (reference sequence). The length of the CDR3 is 16 residues.

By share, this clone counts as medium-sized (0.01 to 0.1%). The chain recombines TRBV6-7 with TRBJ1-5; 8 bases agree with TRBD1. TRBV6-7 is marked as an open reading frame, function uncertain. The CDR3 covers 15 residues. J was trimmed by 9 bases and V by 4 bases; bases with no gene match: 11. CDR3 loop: CASSSPGGRISPQHF. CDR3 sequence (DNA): TGTGCCAGCAGTTCCCCAGGGGGCCGGATTTCGCCCCAGCATTTT.

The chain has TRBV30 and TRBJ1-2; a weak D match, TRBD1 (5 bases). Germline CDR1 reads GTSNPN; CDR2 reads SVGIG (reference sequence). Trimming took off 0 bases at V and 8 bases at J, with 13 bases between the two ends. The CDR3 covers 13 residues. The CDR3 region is CAWSVGAEAGYTF. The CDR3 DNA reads TGTGCCTGGAGTGTTGGGGCGGAGGCGGGCTACACCTTC.

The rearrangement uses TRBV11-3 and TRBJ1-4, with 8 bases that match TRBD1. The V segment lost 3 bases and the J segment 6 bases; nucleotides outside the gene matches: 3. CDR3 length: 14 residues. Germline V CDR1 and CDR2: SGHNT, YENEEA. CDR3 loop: CASSLDRADEKLFF. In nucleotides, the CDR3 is TGTGCCAGCAGCTTGGACAGGGCTGATGAAAAACTGTTTTTT.

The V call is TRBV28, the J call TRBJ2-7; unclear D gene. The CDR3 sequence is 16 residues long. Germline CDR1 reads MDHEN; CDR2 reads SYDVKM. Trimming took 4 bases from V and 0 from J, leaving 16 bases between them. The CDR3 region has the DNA TGTGCCAGCAGTTCCCTTATACGACCCAGCTCCTACGAGCAGTACTTC. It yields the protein CASSSLIRPSSYEQYF.

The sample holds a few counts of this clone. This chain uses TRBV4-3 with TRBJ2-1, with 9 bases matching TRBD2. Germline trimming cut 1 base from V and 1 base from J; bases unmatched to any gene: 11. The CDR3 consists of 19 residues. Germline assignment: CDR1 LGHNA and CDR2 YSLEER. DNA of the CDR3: TGCGCCAGCAGCCAAGGTTTGCGGGGGGGCCCATGGTCCTACAATGAGCAGTTCTTC. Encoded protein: CASSQGLRGGPWSYNEQFF.

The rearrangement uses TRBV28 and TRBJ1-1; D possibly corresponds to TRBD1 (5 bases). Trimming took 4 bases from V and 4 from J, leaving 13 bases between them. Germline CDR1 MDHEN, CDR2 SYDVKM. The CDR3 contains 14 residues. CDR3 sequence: CASSSRVFRTEAFF. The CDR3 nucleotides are TGTGCCAGCAGTTCCAGGGTTTTTCGCACTGAAGCTTTCTTT. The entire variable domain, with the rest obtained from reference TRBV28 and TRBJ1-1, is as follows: DVKVTQSSRYLVKRTGEKVFLECVQDMDHENMFWYRQDPGLGLRLIYFSYDVKMKEKGDIPEGYSVSREKKERFSLILESASTNQTSMYLCASSSRVFRTEAFFGQGTRLTVV.

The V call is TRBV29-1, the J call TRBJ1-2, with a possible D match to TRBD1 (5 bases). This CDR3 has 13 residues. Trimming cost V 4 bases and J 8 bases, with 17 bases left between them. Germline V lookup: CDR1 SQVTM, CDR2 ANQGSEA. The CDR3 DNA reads TGCAGCGTTGGAGCAGGGACTACATCAGGCTACACCTTC. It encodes CSVGAGTTSGYTF.

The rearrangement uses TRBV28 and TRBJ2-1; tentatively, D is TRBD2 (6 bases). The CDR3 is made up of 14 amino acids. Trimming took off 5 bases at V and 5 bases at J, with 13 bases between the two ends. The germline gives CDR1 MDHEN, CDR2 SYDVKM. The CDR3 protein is CASSKGGRHNEQFF. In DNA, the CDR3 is TGTGCCAGCAGTAAAGGAGGGAGGCACAATGAGCAGTTCTTC.